These 17 T cell receptor beta chains originate from one sample sequenced in a study of T-cell memory formation after mild COVID-19. TCRdb reprocessed the 5' RACE reads via MiXCR and lists one record per CDR3 protein. This sample has approximately 400,000 distinct CDR3 sequences, with roughly a quarter found just once. The sample comprised PBMCs or a T cell subset sorted from them (not recorded which). The receptor source for this set is an adult woman who had mild COVID-19 (a few samples of this study predate the infection). Cell type and time point are not known.

The CDR3 coding sequence is TGTGCCAGCAGCCTTAGCGGGAGTAAGTACGACGAGCAGTACTTC. Its translation: CASSLSGSKYDEQYF. This chain joins TRBV12-3 or TRBV12-4 and TRBJ2-7; 9 positions agree with TRBD2. The CDR3 totals 15 residues. V was pared by 6 bases and J by 5 bases, with 11 bases of the junction left unmatched.

This chain joins TRBV11-2 and TRBJ2-5; D is tentatively TRBD1 or TRBD2 (5 bases each). The ends were cut back, 8 bases at V and 1 base at J, with 17 bases in the middle. This CDR3 is 15 amino acids long. Germline V lookup: CDR1 SGHAT, CDR2 FQNNGV. The DNA for the CDR3 is TGTGCCAGCGCCTCCGGGGCAGTGGGCCAAGAGACCCAGTACTTC. Translation gives CASASGAVGQETQYF.

The chain carries TRBV3-1 and TRBJ2-7, with D perhaps matching TRBD2 (6 bases). Trimming took off 3 bases at V and 3 bases at J, with 6 bases between the two ends. The length of the CDR3 is 12 residues. Germline V gene data show CDR1 as LGHDT and CDR2 as YNNKEL (reference sequence). In nucleotides, the CDR3 is TGTGCCAGCAGCCACGGGGGCTACGAGCAGTACTTC. Translated: CASSHGGYEQYF.

The rearrangement joins TRBV9 to TRBJ2-1; 7 bases are shared with TRBD1. The CDR3 covers 15 residues. Trimming took 0 bases from V and 8 from J; bases not matched to a gene: 8. Germline lookup yields CDR1 SGDLS and CDR2 YYNGEE. The CDR3 reads CASSVGGGQGHEQFF. The CDR3 region has the DNA TGTGCCAGCAGCGTAGGAGGGGGCCAGGGCCATGAGCAGTTCTTC. Together with reference TRBV9 and TRBJ2-1, the CDR3 gives the full variable domain: DSGVTQTPKHLITATGQRVTLRCSPRSGDLSVYWYQQSLDQGLQFLIQYYNGEERAKGNILERFSAQQFPDLHSELNLSSLELGDSALYFCASSVGGGQGHEQFFGPGTRLTVL.

There are a few counts of this clonotype. The rearrangement links TRBV12-3 or TRBV12-4 to TRBJ2-1; D is unresolved. The ends were cut back, 6 bases at V and 7 bases at J, with 10 bases in the middle. The CDR3 consists of 12 residues. CDR3: CASRSDGNEQFF. DNA for the CDR3: TGTGCCAGCAGATCGGACGGGAATGAGCAGTTCTTC.

This clonotype was detected only once. The CDR3 coding sequence is TGTGCCAGCGGGGGGGAGTACTACAATGAGCAGTTCTTC. Its translation: CASGGEYYNEQFF. The chain has TRBV9 and TRBJ2-1; 7 bases are a match to TRBD2. The CDR3 consists of 13 residues. Looked up from germline, CDR1 is SGDLS and CDR2 is YYNGEE. The junction had 4 bases not matched to a gene; V was cut back by 7 bases and J by 3 bases.

The table lists this clonotype with many counts. V is TRBV6-5 and J is TRBJ2-3; possible D gene TRBD2, 7 bases. Germline V gene sequence: CDR1 MNHEY, CDR2 SVGAGI. The CDR3 contains 14 residues. V was cut by 2 bases and J by 7 bases, with 13 bases left in between. CDR3 DNA sequence: TGTGCCAGCAGTTACACGGGGGGCTCGAATACGCAGTATTTT. Protein product: CASSYTGGSNTQYF.

The J gene is TRBJ2-7, the V gene TRBV7-2; 9 nucleotides align to TRBD2. Germline trimming cut 1 base from V and 3 bases from J; bases unmatched to any gene: 4. The CDR3 is made up of 15 amino acids. CDR1 and CDR2 from the germline V gene are SGHTA and FQGNSA. In nucleotides, the CDR3 is TGTGCCAGCAGCTTAGAGGTTAGCGGGGGCTACGAGCAGTACTTC. This codes for CASSLEVSGGYEQYF.

The V call is TRBV6-5, the J call TRBJ1-2, with D hard to call. The germline CDR1 and CDR2 sequences are MNHEY and SVGAGI. The CDR3 length is 15 residues. V lost 0 bases and J lost 4, with 12 bases in between. The CDR3 DNA reads TGTGCCAGCAGTTACTCCAGCCATACCTTCTATGGCTACACCTTC. Protein product: CASSYSSHTFYGYTF.

This clonotype was observed a few times. J is TRBJ2-1 and V is TRBV5-1; 8 bases are shared with TRBD2. V lost 4 bases to trimming and J lost 4 bases; unmatched junction nucleotides: 7. The germline V gene has CDR1 SGHRS and CDR2 YFSETQ. CDR3 length: 15 residues. The chain's CDR3 is CASSRLAGTYNEQFF. The DNA of the CDR3 is TGCGCCAGCAGCAGGTTAGCGGGGACTTACAATGAGCAGTTCTTC.

The chain has TRBV9 and TRBJ1-6; no clear D. Trimming left V 7 bases short and J 6 bases short, with 11 bases between. The length of the CDR3 is 13 residues. The V gene's germline CDR1 is SGDLS and CDR2 YYNGEE. CDR3 DNA sequence: TGTGCCAGCGGGCTCGAAGGTAATTCACCCCTCCACTTT. The encoded protein is CASGLEGNSPLHF.

In its sample, this clonotype was seen many times. V is TRBV20-1 and J is TRBJ2-3; TRBD2 aligns across 7 bases. The CDR3 runs 16 residues. V shed 0 bases, J shed 0 bases, and the junction held 6 bases outside the gene matches. Germline CDR1 DFQATT, CDR2 SNEGSKA (reference sequence). The DNA for the CDR3 is TGCAGTGCTAGAGATTCGGCGGGGGTTAGCACAGATACGCAGTATTTT. Protein: CSARDSAGVSTDTQYF.

The sample holds a few counts of this clonotype. The J gene is TRBJ2-2, the V gene TRBV5-1, with a possible D match to TRBD1 (5 bases). Germline CDR1 and CDR2: SGHRS and YFSETQ. V lost 1 base, J lost 6 bases, and 13 bases lay in between. This CDR3 has 15 amino acids. The CDR3 protein is CASSLTAGKAGELFF. CDR3 bases: TGCGCCAGCAGCTTGACGGCAGGGAAGGCCGGGGAGCTGTTTTTT.

This clonotype was counted only a few times. The CDR3 spells CASSPALAGGPHEQFF. CDR3 bases: TGTGCCAGCTCACCAGCGCTAGCGGGGGGGCCCCATGAGCAGTTCTTC. The J gene is TRBJ2-1, the V gene TRBV18; 12 positions agree with TRBD2. This CDR3 is built from 16 residues. From germline, CDR1 is KGHSH and CDR2 LQKENI. Trimming at V came to 2 bases and at J to 8 bases, leaving 7 bases not matched to a gene.

This chain links TRBV4-2 with TRBJ2-1, with TRBD2 matching 8 bases. Germline-derived CDR1 and CDR2 are LGHNA and YNFKEQ. Unmatched junction bases numbered 13, after V lost 0 bases and J lost 0 bases. CDR3 length: 20 amino acids. The CDR3: CASSQEVLAGLGGSYNEQFF. The CDR3 DNA reads TGTGCCAGCAGCCAAGAGGTGTTAGCGGGATTAGGCGGCTCCTACAATGAGCAGTTCTTC.

This clonotype has just a few counts. The V and J genes are TRBV18 and TRBJ2-1, with TRBD2 matching 10 bases. The CDR3 is 15 amino acids. CDR1 is KGHSH, CDR2 LQKENI, per germline. The junction had 6 bases not matched to a gene; V was cut back by 6 bases and J by 4 bases. The chain's CDR3 is CASSPVSGRYNEQFF. The CDR3 DNA reads TGTGCCAGCTCGCCTGTTAGCGGGAGGTACAATGAGCAGTTCTTC. The full variable domain, in which reference TRBV18 and TRBJ2-1 provide the parts outside the CDR3, is NAGVMQNPRHLVRRRGQEARLRCSPMKGHSHVYWYRQLPEEGLKFMVYLQKENIIDESGMPKERFSAEFPKEGPSILRIQQVVRGDSAAYFCASSPVSGRYNEQFFGPGTRLTVL.

J is TRBJ2-3 and V is TRBV5-6; D may match TRBD1 or TRBD2 (5 bases each). V lost 6 bases to trimming and J lost 0 bases, with 17 bases between them. Germline lookup yields CDR1 SGHDT and CDR2 YYEEEE. The CDR3 runs to 16 residues. CDR3 sequence reads: CASTRGREWSTDTQYF. The CDR3 DNA follows: TGTGCCAGCACCCGAGGCAGGGAGTGGAGCACAGATACGCAGTATTTT. The full variable domain, rest sourced from reference TRBV5-6 and TRBJ2-3, is DAGVTQSPTHLIKTRGQQVTLRCSPKSGHDTVSWYQQALGQGPQFIFQYYEEEERQRGNFPDRFSGHQFPNYSSELNVNALLLGDSALYLCASTRGREWSTDTQYFGPGTRLTVL.